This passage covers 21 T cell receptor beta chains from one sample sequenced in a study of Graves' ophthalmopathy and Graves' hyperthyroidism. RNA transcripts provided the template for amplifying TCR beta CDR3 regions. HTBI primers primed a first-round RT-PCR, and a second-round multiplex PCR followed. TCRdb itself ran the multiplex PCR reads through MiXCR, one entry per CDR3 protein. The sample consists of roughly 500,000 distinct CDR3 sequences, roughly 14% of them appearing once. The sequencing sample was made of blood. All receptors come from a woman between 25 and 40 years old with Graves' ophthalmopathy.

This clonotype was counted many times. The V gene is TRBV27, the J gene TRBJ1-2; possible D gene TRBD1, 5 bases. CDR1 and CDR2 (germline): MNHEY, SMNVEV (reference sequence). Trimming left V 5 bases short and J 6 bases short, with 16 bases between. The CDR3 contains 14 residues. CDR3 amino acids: CASSPRRGDDGYTF. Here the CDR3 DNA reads TGTGCCAGCAGTCCTCGGAGGGGCGACGATGGCTACACCTTC.

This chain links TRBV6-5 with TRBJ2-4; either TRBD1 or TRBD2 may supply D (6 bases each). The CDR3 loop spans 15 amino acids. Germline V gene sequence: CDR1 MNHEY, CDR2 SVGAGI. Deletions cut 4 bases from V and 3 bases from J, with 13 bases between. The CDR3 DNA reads TGTGCCAGCAGTTTGGGGGGCTCGGTCAAAAACATTCAGTACTTC. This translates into CASSLGGSVKNIQYF.

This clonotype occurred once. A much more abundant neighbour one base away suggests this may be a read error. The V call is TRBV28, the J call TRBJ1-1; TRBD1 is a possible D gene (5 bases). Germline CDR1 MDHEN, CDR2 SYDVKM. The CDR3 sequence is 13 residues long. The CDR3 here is CASSIGTDTEAVF. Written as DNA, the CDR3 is TGTGCCAGCAGTATTGGGACGGACACTGAAGCTGTCTTT.

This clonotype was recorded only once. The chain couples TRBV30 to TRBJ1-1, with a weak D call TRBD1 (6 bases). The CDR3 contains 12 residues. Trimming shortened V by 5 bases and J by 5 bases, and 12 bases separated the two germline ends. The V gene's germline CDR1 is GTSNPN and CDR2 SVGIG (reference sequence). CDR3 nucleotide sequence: TGTGCCTGGGCCCGGGGGGCAACTGAAGCTTTCTTT. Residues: CAWARGATEAFF.

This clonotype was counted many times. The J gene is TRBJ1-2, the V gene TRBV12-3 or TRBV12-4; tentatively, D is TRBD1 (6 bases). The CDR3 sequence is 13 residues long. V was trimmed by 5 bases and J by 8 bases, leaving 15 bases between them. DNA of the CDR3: TGTGCCAGCAGTCAGACAGGTTTTGGAGGCTACACCTTC. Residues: CASSQTGFGGYTF.

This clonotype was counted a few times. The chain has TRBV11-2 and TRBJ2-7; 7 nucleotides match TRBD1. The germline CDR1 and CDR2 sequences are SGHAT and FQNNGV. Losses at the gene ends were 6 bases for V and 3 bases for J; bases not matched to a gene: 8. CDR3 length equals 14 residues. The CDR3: CASSYTGTDYEQYF. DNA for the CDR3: TGTGCCAGCAGTTATACTGGGACAGACTACGAGCAGTACTTC.

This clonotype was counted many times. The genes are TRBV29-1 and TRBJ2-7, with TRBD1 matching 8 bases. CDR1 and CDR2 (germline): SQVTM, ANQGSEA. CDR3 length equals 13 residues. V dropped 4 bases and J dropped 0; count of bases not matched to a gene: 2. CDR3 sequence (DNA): TGCAGCGTTGGGACAGGGTCCTCCTACGAGCAGTACTTC. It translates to CSVGTGSSYEQYF.

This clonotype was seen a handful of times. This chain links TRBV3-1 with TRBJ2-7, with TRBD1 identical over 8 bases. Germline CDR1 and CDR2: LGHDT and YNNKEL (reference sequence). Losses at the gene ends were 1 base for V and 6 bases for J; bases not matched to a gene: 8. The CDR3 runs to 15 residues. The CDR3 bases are TGTGCCAGCAGCCAAGGAAGGGGACAGGTCATCGAGCAGTACTTC. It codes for CASSQGRGQVIEQYF.

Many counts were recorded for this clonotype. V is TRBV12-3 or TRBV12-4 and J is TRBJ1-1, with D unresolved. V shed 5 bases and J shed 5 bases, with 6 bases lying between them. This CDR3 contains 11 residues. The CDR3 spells CASSTATEAFF. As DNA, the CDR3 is TGTGCCAGCAGTACTGCTACTGAAGCTTTCTTT.

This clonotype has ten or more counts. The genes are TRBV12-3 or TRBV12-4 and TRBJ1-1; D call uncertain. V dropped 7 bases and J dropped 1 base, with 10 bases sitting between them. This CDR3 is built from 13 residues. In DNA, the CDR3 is TGTGCCAGCAAAGGACGGCCGAACACTGAAGCTTTCTTT. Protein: CASKGRPNTEAFF.

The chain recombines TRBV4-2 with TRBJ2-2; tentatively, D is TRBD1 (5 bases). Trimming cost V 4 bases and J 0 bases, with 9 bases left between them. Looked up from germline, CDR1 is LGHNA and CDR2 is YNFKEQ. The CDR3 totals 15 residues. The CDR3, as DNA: TGTGCCAGCAGCCCCCTGGACACGAACACCGGGGAGCTGTTTTTT. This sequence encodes CASSPLDTNTGELFF.

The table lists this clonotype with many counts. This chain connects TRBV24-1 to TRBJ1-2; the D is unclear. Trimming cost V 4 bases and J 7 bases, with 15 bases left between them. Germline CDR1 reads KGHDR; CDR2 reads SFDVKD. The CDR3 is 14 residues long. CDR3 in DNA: TGTGCCACCAGTGAACATGACGGGCCGGGTGGCTACACCTTC. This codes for CATSEHDGPGGYTF.

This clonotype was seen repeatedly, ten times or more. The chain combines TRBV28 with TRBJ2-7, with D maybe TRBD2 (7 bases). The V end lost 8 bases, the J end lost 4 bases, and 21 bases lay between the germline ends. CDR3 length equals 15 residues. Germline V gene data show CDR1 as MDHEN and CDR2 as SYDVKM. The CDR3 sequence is CASLSSWGGSYEQYF. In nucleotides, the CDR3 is TGTGCCAGCCTCTCTTCTTGGGGGGGCAGTTACGAGCAGTACTTC.

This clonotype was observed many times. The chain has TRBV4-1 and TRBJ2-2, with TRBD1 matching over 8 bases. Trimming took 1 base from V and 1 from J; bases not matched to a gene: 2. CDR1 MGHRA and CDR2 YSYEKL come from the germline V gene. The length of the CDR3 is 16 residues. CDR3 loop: CASSQGGTGNTGELFF. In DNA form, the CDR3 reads TGCGCCAGCAGCCAAGGTGGGACAGGGAACACCGGGGAGCTGTTTTTT.

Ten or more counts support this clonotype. DNA for the CDR3: TGTGCCAGCAGTCTCACGGTCCAGGGAGTAGACACCGGGGAGCTGTTTTTT. Translated: CASSLTVQGVDTGELFF. This rearrangement joins TRBV27 to TRBJ2-2, with D perhaps assigned TRBD1 or TRBD2 (5 bases each). V gave up 5 bases and J gave up 3 bases, with 19 bases separating them. The germline V gene encodes CDR1 MNHEY and CDR2 SMNVEV (reference sequence). The CDR3 is made up of 17 amino acids.

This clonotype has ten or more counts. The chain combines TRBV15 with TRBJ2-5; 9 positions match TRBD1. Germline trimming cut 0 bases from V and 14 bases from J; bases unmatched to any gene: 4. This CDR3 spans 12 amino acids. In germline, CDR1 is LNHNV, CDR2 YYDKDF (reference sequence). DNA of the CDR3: TGTGCCACCAGCAGAGAAAGGGACAGGGCATACTTC. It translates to CATSRERDRAYF. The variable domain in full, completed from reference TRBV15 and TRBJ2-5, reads DAMVIQNPRYQVTQFGKPVTLSCSQTLNHNVMYWYQQKSSQAPKLLFHYYDKDFNNEADTPDNFQSRRPNTSFCFLDIRSPGLGDTAMYLCATSRERDRAYFGPGTRLLVL.

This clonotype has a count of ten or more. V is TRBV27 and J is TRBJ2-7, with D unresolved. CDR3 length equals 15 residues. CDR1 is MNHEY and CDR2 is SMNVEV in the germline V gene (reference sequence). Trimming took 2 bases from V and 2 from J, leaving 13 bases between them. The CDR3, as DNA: TGTGCCAGCAGTTTAAACCGGGCCCACCCCTACGAGCAGTACTTC. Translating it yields CASSLNRAHPYEQYF.

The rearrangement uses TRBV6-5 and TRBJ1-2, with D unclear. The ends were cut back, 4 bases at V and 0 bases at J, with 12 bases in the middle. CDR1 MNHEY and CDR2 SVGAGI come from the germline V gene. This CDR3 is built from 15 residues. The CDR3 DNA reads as TGTGCCAGCAGTTTAGTGGCAATTTCTAACTATGGCTACACCTTC. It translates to CASSLVAISNYGYTF.

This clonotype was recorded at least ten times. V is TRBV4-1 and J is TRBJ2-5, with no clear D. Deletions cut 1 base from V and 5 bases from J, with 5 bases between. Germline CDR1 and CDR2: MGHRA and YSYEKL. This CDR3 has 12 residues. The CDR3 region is CASSQAGETQYF. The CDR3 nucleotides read TGCGCCAGCAGCCAAGCCGGGGAGACCCAGTACTTC.

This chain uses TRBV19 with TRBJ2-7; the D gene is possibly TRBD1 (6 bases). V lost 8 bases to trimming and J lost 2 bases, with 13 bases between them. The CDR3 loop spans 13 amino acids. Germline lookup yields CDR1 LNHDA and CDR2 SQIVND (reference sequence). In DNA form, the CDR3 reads TGTGCCAGTCGCAAACAGGGAGCCTACGAGCAGTACTTC. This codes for CASRKQGAYEQYF. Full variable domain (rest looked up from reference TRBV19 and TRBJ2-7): DGGITQSPKYLFRKEGQNVTLSCEQNLNHDAMYWYRQDPGQGLRLIYYSQIVNDFQKGDIAEGYSVSREKKESFPLTVTSAQKNPTAFYLCASRKQGAYEQYFGPGTRLTVT.

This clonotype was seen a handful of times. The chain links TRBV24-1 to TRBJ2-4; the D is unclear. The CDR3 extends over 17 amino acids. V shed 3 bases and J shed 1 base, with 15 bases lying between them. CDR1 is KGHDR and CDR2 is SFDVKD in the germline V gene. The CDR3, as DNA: TGTGCCACCAGTGATGGTGGTGGTAGTCGGGCCAAAAACATTCAGTACTTC. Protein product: CATSDGGGSRAKNIQYF.